What follows are 21 T cell receptor beta chains derived from one specimen sequenced in a study of monozygotic twins with inflammatory bowel disease. From its re-call of the 5' RACE reads, TCRdb lists each CDR3 protein once, without DNA. The listing records 110,000 to 150,000 distinct CDR3 sequences. Sequenced sample: blood. The origin of the receptors is a human donor with ulcerative colitis or Crohn's disease, or a healthy co-twin of an affected twin (not recorded which).

The chain carries TRBV20-1 and TRBJ2-3; with no DNA, the TCRdb D assignment of TRBD1 cannot be verified. Germline lookup yields CDR1 DFQATT and CDR2 SNEGSKA (reference sequence). The CDR3 covers 13 residues. The CDR3: CSTRGSPPDTQYF.

The chain combines TRBV6-5 with TRBJ2-5; TCRdb picks TRBD1, but there is no DNA to check that call. The germline V gene encodes CDR1 MNHEY and CDR2 SVGAGI. This CDR3 spans 14 amino acids. CDR3 sequence: CASSYRTGLLAQYF.

The CDR3: CAWSVPGDTQYF. J is TRBJ2-3 and V is TRBV30. CDR3 length: 12 amino acids. The V gene's germline CDR1 is GTSNPN and CDR2 SVGIG (reference sequence).

J is TRBJ2-4 and V is TRBV4-2; TCRdb reports TRBD2, a call that lacks DNA to check it against. Germline V gives CDR1 LGHNA, CDR2 YNFKEQ. This CDR3 has 19 amino acids. The chain's CDR3 is CASSQEPASGSIAKNIQYF.

V gene TRBV29-1 combines with J gene TRBJ2-2; TCRdb calls TRBD1, which cannot be checked without DNA. This CDR3 spans 14 amino acids. Germline values: CDR1 SQVTM, CDR2 ANQGSEA. CDR3 loop: CSVVQGGDTGELFF.

The rearrangement joins TRBV30 to TRBJ1-6. Germline values: CDR1 GTSNPN, CDR2 SVGIG (reference sequence). The CDR3 spans 13 residues. CDR3: CAWRLGDNSPLHF.

This sequence joins TRBV25-1 and TRBJ2-1; TCRdb outputs TRBD2, but without DNA this stays unchecked. From germline, CDR1 is MGHDK and CDR2 SYGVNS. The CDR3 is 17 residues long. The CDR3 loop is CASSERSGLADHNEQFF.

The V call is TRBV5-4, the J call TRBJ2-6. CDR3 length: 15 residues. Germline loops: CDR1 SGHNT, CDR2 YYREEE (reference sequence). CDR3 protein: CASSLDHSGANVLTF. The variable domain in full, with the rest retrieved from reference TRBV5-4 and TRBJ2-6, is ETGVTQSPTHLIKTRGQQVTLRCSSQSGHNTVSWYQQALGQGPQFIFQYYREEENGRGNFPPRFSGLQFPNYSSELNVNALELDDSALYLCASSLDHSGANVLTFGAGSRLTVL.

V is TRBV18 and J is TRBJ2-2; TCRdb indicates TRBD1, and absent DNA this call remains unverified. Germline V gives CDR1 KGHSH, CDR2 LQKENI. There are 16 residues in the CDR3. The CDR3 region is CASSQQTGQNTGELFF.

The rearrangement links TRBV7-8 to TRBJ2-2; TCRdb's D call, TRBD1, is unchecked because there is no DNA. CDR3 length: 17 residues. CDR1 is SGHVS, CDR2 FQNEAQ, per germline. The chain's CDR3 is CASSNIRTGRDTGELFF.

The chain links TRBV3-1 to TRBJ2-7; TCRdb's D call, TRBD2, is unchecked because there is no DNA. Looked up from germline, CDR1 is LGHDT and CDR2 is YNNKEL (reference sequence). The CDR3 is 15 amino acids. CDR3 sequence: CASSQDRPLATEQYF.

V and J are TRBV10-3 and TRBJ1-1; there is no DNA to check the TCRdb D call of TRBD1. CDR1 and CDR2 from the germline V gene are ENHRY and SYGVKD. The CDR3 runs to 15 residues. This CDR3 is CAIRLQGAMGTEAFF.

This chain uses TRBV11-2 with TRBJ2-2. Germline V CDR1 and CDR2: SGHAT, FQNNGV. This CDR3 has 13 residues. CDR3 loop: CASSLVFTGELFF.

The chain carries TRBV25-1 and TRBJ1-5. The germline gives CDR1 MGHDK, CDR2 SYGVNS. This CDR3 is built from 17 residues. This CDR3 reads CASSEAVGPYSNQPQHF.

Here the CDR3 reads CASSYSPENQPQHF. The J gene is TRBJ1-5, the V gene TRBV6-2 or TRBV6-3. The CDR3 runs to 14 residues. Germline CDR1 MNHEY, CDR2 SVGEGT.

This chain uses TRBV19 with TRBJ2-1; as DNA is missing, the TRBD2 call by TCRdb cannot be tested. CDR3 size: 16 residues. CDR1 LNHDA and CDR2 SQIVND come from the germline V gene (reference sequence). CDR3: CASSLWEGSGHNEQFF.

The genes are TRBV12-3 or TRBV12-4 and TRBJ2-7; with no DNA, the TCRdb D assignment of TRBD2 cannot be verified. The CDR3 is 13 residues long. CDR3 loop: CASRLIAGDEQYF.

V usage is TRBV5-1 and J usage is TRBJ2-3; TCRdb returns TRBD1, unconfirmable since there is no DNA. The CDR3 extends over 14 amino acids. Germline V CDR1 and CDR2: SGHRS, YFSETQ. The chain's CDR3 is CASSSTGDTDTQYF.

This sequence joins TRBV20-1 and TRBJ2-2. CDR3 length: 13 amino acids. Germline V CDR1 and CDR2: DFQATT, SNEGSKA (reference sequence). CDR3: CSARKPNTGELFF.

The V and J genes are TRBV7-3 and TRBJ1-1. CDR1 and CDR2 (germline): SGHTA, FQGTGA. CDR3 length: 15 amino acids. The CDR3 sequence is CASSLFGQGNTEAFF. The full variable domain, completed using reference TRBV7-3 and TRBJ1-1, is GAGVSQTPSNKVTEKGKYVELRCDPISGHTALYWYRQSLGQGPEFLIYFQGTGAADDSGLPNDRFFAVRPEGSVSTLKIQRTERGDSAVYLCASSLFGQGNTEAFFGQGTRLTVV.

The chain carries TRBV5-1 and TRBJ1-2. CDR3 length: 14 amino acids. Germline V gene sequence: CDR1 SGHRS, CDR2 YFSETQ. The CDR3 spells CASSPGTANYGYTF. The full variable domain, rest sourced from reference TRBV5-1 and TRBJ1-2, is KAGVTQTPRYLIKTRGQQVTLSCSPISGHRSVSWYQQTPGQGLQFLFEYFSETQRNKGNFPGRFSGRQFSNSRSEMNVSTLELGDSALYLCASSPGTANYGYTFGSGTRLTVV.